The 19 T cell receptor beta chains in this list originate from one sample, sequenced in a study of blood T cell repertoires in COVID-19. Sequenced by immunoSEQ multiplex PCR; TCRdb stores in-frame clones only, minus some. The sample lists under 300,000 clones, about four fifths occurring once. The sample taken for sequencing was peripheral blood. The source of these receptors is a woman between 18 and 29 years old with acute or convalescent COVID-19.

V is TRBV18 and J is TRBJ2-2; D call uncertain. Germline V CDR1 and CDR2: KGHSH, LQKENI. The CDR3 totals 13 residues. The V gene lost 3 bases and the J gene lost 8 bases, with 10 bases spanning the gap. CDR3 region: CASSPSYGGELFF. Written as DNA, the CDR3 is TGTGCCAGCTCACCGTCCTACGGTGGGGAGCTGTTTTTT.

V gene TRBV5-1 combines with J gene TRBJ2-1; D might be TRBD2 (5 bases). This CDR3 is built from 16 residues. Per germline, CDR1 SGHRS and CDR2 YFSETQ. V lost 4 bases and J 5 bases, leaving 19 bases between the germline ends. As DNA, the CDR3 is TGCGCCAGCAGCCCCCTTTTAGGGAGCGCCGACAATGAGCAGTTCTTC. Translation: CASSPLLGSADNEQFF.

The CDR3 is CASSPSNTGELFF. The CDR3, as DNA: TGTGCCAGCAGCCCGTCGAACACCGGGGAGCTGTTTTTT. The chain has TRBV3-1 (or the pseudogene TRBV3-2) and TRBJ2-2; D is unresolved. The CDR3 runs 13 residues. Looked up from germline, CDR1 is LGHDT and CDR2 is YNNKEL (reference sequence). The V end lost 4 bases, the J end lost 0 bases, and 3 bases lay between the germline ends.

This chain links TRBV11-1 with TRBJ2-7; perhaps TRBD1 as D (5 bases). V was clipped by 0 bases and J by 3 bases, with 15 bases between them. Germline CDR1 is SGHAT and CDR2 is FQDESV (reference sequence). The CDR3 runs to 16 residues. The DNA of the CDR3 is TGTGCCAGCAGCTTAGCAAGGGGCAATCCTCTCTACGAGCAGTACTTC. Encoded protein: CASSLARGNPLYEQYF.

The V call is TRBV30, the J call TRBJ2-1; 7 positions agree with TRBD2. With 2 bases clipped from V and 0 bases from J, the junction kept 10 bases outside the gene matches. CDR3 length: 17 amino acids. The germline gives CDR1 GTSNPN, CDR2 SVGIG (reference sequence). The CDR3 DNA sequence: TGTGCCTGGAGTATACGGTTGGGCGGGAGCTCCTACAATGAGCAGTTCTTC. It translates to CAWSIRLGGSSYNEQFF.

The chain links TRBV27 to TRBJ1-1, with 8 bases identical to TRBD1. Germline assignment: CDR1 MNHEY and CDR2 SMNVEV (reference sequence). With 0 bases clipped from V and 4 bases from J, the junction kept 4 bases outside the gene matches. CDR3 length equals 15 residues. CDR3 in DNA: TGTGCCAGCAGTTTATCTAGAACAGGGGGCACTGAAGCTTTCTTT. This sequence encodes CASSLSRTGGTEAFF.

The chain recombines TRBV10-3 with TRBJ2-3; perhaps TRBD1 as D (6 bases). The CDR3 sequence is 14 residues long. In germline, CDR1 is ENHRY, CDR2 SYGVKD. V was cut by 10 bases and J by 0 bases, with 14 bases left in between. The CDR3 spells CATKGGTSTDTQYF. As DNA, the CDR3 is TGTGCCACCAAAGGGGGAACTAGCACAGATACGCAGTATTTT.

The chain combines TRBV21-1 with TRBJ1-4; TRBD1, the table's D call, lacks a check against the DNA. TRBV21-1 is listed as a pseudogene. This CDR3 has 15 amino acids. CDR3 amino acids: CASSKARTGDEKLFF. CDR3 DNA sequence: TGTGCCAGCAGCAAAGCGAGGACAGGGGATGAAAAACTGTTTTTT.

CDR3 sequence: CASSLTHSDSNYGYTF. CDR3 in DNA: TGTGCCAGCAGCCTGACCCACTCGGACAGTAATTATGGCTACACCTTC. The chain carries TRBV9 and TRBJ1-2, with D maybe TRBD1 (6 bases). The CDR3 is made up of 16 amino acids. V gave up 4 bases and J gave up 5 bases, with 21 bases separating them. Germline lookup yields CDR1 SGDLS and CDR2 YYNGEE.

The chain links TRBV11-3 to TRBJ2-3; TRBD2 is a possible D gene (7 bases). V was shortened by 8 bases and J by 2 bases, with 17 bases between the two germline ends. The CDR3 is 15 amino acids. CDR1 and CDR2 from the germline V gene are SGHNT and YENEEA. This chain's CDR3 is CASSLGGDLTDTQYF. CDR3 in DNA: TGTGCCAGCTCCCTAGGGGGGGACCTCACAGATACGCAGTATTTT.

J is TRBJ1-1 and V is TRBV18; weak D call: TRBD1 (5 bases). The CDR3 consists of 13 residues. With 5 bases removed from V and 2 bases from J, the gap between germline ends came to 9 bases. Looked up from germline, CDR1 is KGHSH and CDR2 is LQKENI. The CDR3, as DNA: TGTGCCAGCTCAACCGACAGCAACACTGAAGCTTTCTTT. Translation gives CASSTDSNTEAFF.

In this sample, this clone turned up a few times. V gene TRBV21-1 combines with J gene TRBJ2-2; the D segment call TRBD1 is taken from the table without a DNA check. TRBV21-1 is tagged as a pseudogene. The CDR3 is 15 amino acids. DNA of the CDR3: TGTGCCAGCAGCCCAGACAGGGGGAGCACCGGGGAGCTGTTTTTT. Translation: CASSPDRGSTGELFF.

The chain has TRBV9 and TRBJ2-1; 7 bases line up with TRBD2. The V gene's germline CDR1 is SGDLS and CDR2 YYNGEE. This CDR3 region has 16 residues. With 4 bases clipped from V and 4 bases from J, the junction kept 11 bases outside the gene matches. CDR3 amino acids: CASSPLGGSSYNEQFF. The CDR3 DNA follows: TGTGCCAGCAGCCCCCTGGGCGGGAGTTCTTACAATGAGCAGTTCTTC.

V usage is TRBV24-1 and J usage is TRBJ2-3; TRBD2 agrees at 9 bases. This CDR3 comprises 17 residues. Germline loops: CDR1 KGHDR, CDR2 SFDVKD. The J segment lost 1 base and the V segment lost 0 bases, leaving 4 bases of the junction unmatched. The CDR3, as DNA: TGTGCCACCAGTGATTTGTTGGCTAGCGGGGGCACAGATACGCAGTATTTT. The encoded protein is CATSDLLASGGTDTQYF.

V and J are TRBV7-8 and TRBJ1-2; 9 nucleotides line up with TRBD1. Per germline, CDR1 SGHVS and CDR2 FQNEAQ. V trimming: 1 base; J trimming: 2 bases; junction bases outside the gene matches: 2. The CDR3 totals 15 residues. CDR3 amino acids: CASSLGGTGNYGYTF. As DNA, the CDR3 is TGTGCCAGCAGCTTAGGGGGGACAGGGAACTATGGCTACACCTTC.

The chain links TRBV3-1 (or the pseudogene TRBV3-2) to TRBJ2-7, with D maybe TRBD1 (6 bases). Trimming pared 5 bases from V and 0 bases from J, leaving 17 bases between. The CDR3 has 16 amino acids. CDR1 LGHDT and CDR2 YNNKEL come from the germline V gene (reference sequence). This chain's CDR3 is CASSSLRGKYSYEQYF. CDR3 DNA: TGTGCCAGCAGCTCCCTCAGGGGCAAATACTCCTACGAGCAGTACTTC.

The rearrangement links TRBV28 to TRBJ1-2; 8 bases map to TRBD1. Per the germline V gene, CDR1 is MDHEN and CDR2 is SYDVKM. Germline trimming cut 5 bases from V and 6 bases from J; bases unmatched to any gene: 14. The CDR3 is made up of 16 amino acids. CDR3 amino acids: CASSPTFLRTGHGYTF. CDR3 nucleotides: TGTGCCAGCAGTCCAACTTTCCTCAGGACAGGGCATGGCTACACCTTC.

CDR3 region: CASSQVRDRGTPLHF. The CDR3 DNA is TGTGCCAGCAGCCAAGTACGGGACAGGGGAACACCCCTCCACTTT. The chain links TRBV3-1 (or the pseudogene TRBV3-2) to TRBJ1-6; 10 nucleotides match TRBD1. Looked up from germline, CDR1 is LGHDT and CDR2 is YNNKEL (reference sequence). This CDR3 spans 15 amino acids. V trimming: 1 base; J trimming: 11 bases; junction bases outside the gene matches: 5.

The CDR3 reads CASSWEDMSYEQYF. Here the CDR3 DNA reads TGCGCCAGCAGCTGGGAGGACATGTCCTACGAGCAGTACTTC. The chain employs TRBV5-1 and TRBJ2-7, with D tentatively TRBD2 (6 bases). The germline V gene has CDR1 SGHRS and CDR2 YFSETQ. The V and J ends lost 3 bases and 1 base respectively, with 11 bases between them. The CDR3 contains 14 residues.